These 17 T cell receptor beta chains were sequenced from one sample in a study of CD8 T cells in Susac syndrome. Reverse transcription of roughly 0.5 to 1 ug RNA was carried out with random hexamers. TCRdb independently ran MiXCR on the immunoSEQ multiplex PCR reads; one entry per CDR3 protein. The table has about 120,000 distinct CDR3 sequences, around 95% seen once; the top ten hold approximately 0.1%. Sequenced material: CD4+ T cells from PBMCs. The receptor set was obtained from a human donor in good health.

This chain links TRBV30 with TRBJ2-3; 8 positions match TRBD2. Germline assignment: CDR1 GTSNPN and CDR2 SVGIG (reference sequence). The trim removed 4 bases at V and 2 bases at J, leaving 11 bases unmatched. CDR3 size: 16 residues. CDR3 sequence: CAWKEFGGRTTDTQYF. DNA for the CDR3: TGTGCCTGGAAAGAGTTTGGCGGGAGGACCACAGATACGCAGTATTTT.

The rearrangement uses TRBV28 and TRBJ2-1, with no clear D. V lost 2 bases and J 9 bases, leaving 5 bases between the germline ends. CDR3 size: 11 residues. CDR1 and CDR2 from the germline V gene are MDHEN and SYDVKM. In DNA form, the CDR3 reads TGTGCCAGCAGTTTACAGATTGAGCAGTTCTTC. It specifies CASSLQIEQFF.

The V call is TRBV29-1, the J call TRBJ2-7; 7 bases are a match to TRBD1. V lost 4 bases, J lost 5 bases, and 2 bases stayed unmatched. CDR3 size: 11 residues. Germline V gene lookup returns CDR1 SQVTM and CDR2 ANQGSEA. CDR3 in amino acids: CSVVGGHEQYF. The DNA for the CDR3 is TGCAGCGTTGTAGGGGGCCACGAGCAGTACTTC.

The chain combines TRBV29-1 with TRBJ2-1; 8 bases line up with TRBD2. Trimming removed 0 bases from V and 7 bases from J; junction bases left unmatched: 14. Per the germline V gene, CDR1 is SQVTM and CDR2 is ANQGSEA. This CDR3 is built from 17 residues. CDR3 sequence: CSVEDGWPGASGNEQFF. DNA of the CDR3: TGCAGCGTTGAAGATGGGTGGCCCGGGGCTAGCGGGAATGAGCAGTTCTTC.

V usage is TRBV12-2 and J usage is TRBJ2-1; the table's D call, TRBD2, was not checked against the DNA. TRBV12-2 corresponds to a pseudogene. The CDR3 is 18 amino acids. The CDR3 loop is CASRLVFSSGSYSSEQFF. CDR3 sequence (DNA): TGTGCAAGTCGCTTAGTTTTTTCGAGCGGGAGTTATTCTAGTGAGCAGTTCTTC.

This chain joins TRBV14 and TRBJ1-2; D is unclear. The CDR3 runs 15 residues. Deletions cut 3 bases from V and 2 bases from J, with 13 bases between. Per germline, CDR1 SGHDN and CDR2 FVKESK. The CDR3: CASSHIGGLNYGYTF. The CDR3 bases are TGTGCCAGCAGCCATATTGGTGGACTAAACTATGGCTACACCTTC.

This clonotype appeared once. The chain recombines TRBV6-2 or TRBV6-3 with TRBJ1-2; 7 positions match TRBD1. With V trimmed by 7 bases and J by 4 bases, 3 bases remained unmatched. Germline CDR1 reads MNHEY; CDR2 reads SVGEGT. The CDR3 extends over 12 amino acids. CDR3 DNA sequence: TGTGCCAGCAAGCAGGGGGGCTATGGCTACACCTTC. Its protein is CASKQGGYGYTF.

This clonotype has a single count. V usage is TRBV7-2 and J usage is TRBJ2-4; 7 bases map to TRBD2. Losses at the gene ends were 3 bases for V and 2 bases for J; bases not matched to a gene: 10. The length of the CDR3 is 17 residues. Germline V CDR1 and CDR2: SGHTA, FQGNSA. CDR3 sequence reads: CASSLGGLAVSKNIQYF. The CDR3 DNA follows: TGTGCCAGCAGCTTGGGCGGCCTAGCGGTGTCCAAAAACATTCAGTACTTC.

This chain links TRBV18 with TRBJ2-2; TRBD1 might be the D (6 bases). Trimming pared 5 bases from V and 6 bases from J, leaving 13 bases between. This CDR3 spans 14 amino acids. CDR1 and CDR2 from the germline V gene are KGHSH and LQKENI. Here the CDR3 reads CASSASQGSGELFF. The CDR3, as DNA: TGTGCCAGCTCAGCATCACAGGGTTCCGGGGAGCTGTTTTTT.

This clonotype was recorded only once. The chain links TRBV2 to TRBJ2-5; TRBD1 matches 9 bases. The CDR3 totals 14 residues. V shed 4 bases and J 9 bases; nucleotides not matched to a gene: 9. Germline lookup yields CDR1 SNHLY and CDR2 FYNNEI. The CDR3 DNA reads TGTGCCAGCAGTGTGCCCCTGCGGACAGGGGCCCAGTACTTC. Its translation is CASSVPLRTGAQYF.

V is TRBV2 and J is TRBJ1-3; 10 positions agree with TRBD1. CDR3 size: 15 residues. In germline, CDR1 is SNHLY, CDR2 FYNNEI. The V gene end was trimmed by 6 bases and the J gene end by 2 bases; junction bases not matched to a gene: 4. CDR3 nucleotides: TGTGCCAGCAGCCCGGGACAGGGGACTGGAAACACCATATATTTT. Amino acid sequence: CASSPGQGTGNTIYF.

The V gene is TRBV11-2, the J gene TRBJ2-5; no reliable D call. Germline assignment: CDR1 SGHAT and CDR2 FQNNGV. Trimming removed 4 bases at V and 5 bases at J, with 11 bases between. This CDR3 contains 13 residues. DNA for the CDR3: TGTGCCAGCAGCTCCGCCGTGCCTGAGACCCAGTACTTC. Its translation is CASSSAVPETQYF.

For the CDR3, the DNA is TGTGCCAGCCTACTAGCGGGAGGGCCGTTTGGCCAGTACTTC. This encodes CASLLAGGPFGQYF. V gene TRBV7-2 combines with J gene TRBJ2-5; 13 bases line up with TRBD2. Germline CDR1 is SGHTA and CDR2 is FQGNSA. This CDR3 region has 14 residues. V was pared by 8 bases and J by 10 bases, with 10 bases of the junction left unmatched. The whole variable domain, filled in from reference TRBV7-2 and TRBJ2-5, reads GAGVSQSPSNKVTEKGKDVELRCDPISGHTALYWYRQSLGQGLEFLIYFQGNSAPDKSGLPSDRFSAERTGGSVSTLTIQRTQQEDSAVYLCASLLAGGPFGQYFGPGTRLLVL.

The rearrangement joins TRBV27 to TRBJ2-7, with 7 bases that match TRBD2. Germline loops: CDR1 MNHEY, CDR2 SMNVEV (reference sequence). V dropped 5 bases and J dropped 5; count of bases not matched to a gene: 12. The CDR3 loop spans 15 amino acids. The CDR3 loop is CASSQEGGRGHEQYF. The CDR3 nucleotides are TGTGCCAGCAGTCAGGAGGGCGGGAGAGGCCACGAGCAGTACTTC.

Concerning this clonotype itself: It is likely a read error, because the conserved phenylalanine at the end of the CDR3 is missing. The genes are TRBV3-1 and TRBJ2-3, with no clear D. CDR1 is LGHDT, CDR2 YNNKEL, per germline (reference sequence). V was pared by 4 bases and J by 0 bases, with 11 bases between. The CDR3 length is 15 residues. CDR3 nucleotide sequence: TGTGCCAGCAGCCTGCGACCAGATAGCACAGATACGCAGTATCTT. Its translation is CASSLRPDSTDTQYL.

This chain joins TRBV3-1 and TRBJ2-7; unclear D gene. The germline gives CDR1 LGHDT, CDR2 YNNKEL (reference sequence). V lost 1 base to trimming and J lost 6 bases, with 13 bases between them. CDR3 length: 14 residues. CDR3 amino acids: CASSQVGPGREQYF. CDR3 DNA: TGTGCCAGCAGCCAAGTCGGACCAGGTCGCGAGCAGTACTTC.

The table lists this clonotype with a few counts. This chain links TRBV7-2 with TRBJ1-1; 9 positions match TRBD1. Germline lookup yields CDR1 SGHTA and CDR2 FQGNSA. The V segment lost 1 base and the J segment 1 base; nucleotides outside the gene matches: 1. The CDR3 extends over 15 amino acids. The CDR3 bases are TGTGCCAGCAGCTTAGGGGGACAGGGGAACACTGAAGCTTTCTTT. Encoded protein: CASSLGGQGNTEAFF.